Listed here are 28 T cell receptor beta chains from one sample, sequenced in a study of CD4+ T cells in melanoma. TCRdb keeps only in-frame clones here, not all; method: immunoSEQ multiplex PCR. The sample yields about 140,000 clones, about nine tenths seen once. The receptors stem from a human donor with melanoma.

Only one count was recorded for this clone. Compared with germline, one end of the junction differs, possibly owing to a read error. The chain is built from TRBV7-9 and TRBJ1-1; tentative D call: TRBD1 (6 bases). CDR1 is SEHNR, CDR2 FQNEAQ, per germline (reference sequence). CDR3 size: 14 residues. CDR3 DNA: TGTGCCAGCAGCCAGACAGGCACCAGAACAAGGCCACTTTTT. Protein sequence: CASSQTGTRTRPLF.

This chain connects TRBV7-9 to TRBJ2-3; D tentatively reads TRBD1 or TRBD2 (5 bases each). Looked up from germline, CDR1 is SEHNR and CDR2 is FQNEAQ (reference sequence). Trimming stripped 4 bases from V and 3 bases from J, with 11 bases between. The CDR3 loop spans 14 amino acids. CDR3 coding DNA: TGTGCCAGCAGCTGGGGGACGTCTACAGATACGCAGTATTTT. Its protein is CASSWGTSTDTQYF.

V gene TRBV18 combines with J gene TRBJ1-1; the match to TRBD1 covers 7 bases. Per the germline V gene, CDR1 is KGHSH and CDR2 is LQKENI. The CDR3 has 15 residues. V lost 6 bases and J lost 4; bases outside the gene matches: 11. The CDR3 DNA reads as TGTGCCAGCTCGCCAGCCAGGGGGGTTGGCACTGAAGCTTTCTTT. Translating gives CASSPARGVGTEAFF.

CDR3 in DNA: TGTGCCAGCAGTTGGGGGATCGTCGGGGAGCTGTTTTTT. Amino acids: CASSWGIVGELFF. The chain joins TRBV2 to TRBJ2-2; either TRBD1 or TRBD2 may fit D (5 bases each). The CDR3 runs 13 residues. Germline V gives CDR1 SNHLY, CDR2 FYNNEI. Trimming left V 5 bases short and J 7 bases short, with 11 bases between.

The V call is TRBV6-5, the J call TRBJ1-2, with TRBD1 identical over 9 bases. The CDR3 consists of 15 residues. With V trimmed by 5 bases and J by 3 bases, 7 bases remained unmatched. Germline loops: CDR1 MNHEY, CDR2 SVGAGI. The CDR3 DNA sequence: TGTGCCAGCAGTACCCTGGACAGGGGCGACTATGGCTACACCTTC. This translates into CASSTLDRGDYGYTF.

The chain carries TRBV10-3 and TRBJ2-7, with TRBD1 identical over 9 bases. This CDR3 contains 18 residues. The trim removed 3 bases at V and 2 bases at J, leaving 14 bases unmatched. Germline assignment: CDR1 ENHRY and CDR2 SYGVKD. CDR3 in amino acids: CAISESTGGSISPYEQYF. In nucleotides, the CDR3 is TGTGCCATCAGTGAATCGACAGGGGGAAGCATAAGCCCCTACGAGCAGTACTTC.

The chain has TRBV5-1 and TRBJ1-3; 9 bases match TRBD1. V lost 4 bases, J lost 0 bases, and 5 bases stayed unmatched. The V gene's germline CDR1 is SGHRS and CDR2 YFSETQ. The CDR3 contains 16 residues. The CDR3 is CASSRGQGDSGNTIYF. The CDR3 bases are TGCGCCAGCAGCAGGGGACAGGGCGACTCTGGAAACACCATATATTTT.

The CDR3 here is CASSLGQKINQPQHF. CDR3 sequence (DNA): TGTGCCAGCAGCCTTGGACAGAAGATTAATCAGCCCCAGCATTTT. This chain connects TRBV5-8 to TRBJ1-5; TRBD1 is a possible D gene (6 bases). The CDR3 is 15 residues long. Germline loops: CDR1 SGHTS, CDR2 YDEGEE. Trimming shortened V by 4 bases and J by 4 bases, and 15 bases separated the two germline ends.

This chain joins TRBV5-1 and TRBJ2-3, with no clear D. Germline V gene lookup returns CDR1 SGHRS and CDR2 YFSETQ. The CDR3 runs to 14 residues. V lost 5 bases to trimming and J lost 2 bases, with 12 bases between them. The CDR3 here is CASRLRTDTDTQYF. The CDR3 DNA reads as TGCGCCAGCAGACTTAGGACGGACACAGATACGCAGTATTTT.

The chain links TRBV7-9 to TRBJ2-7, with TRBD1 identical over 10 bases. CDR1 is SEHNR, CDR2 FQNEAQ, per germline (reference sequence). The trim removed 8 bases at V and 5 bases at J, leaving 6 bases unmatched. This CDR3 region has 13 residues. The CDR3 sequence: CASLGQGKDEQYF. CDR3 bases: TGTGCCAGCTTGGGACAGGGGAAGGACGAGCAGTACTTC. The entire variable domain, with the rest obtained from reference TRBV7-9 and TRBJ2-7, is as follows: DTGVSQNPRHKITKRGQNVTFRCDPISEHNRLYWYRQTLGQGPEFLTYFQNEAQLEKSRLLSDRFSAERPKGSFSTLEIQRTEQGDSAMYLCASLGQGKDEQYFGPGTRLTVT.

The chain has TRBV11-2 and TRBJ1-4; TRBD1 matches 7 bases. The CDR3 covers 12 residues. Germline CDR1 reads SGHAT; CDR2 reads FQNNGV. J lost 5 bases, V lost 11 bases, and 5 bases had no gene match. The CDR3 region is CASQGLNEKLFF. DNA for the CDR3: TGTGCCTCACAGGGGTTAAATGAAAAACTGTTTTTT.

The genes are TRBV6-5 and TRBJ2-5; weak D call: TRBD2 (5 bases). The V gene lost 6 bases and the J gene lost 4 bases, with 9 bases spanning the gap. CDR1 MNHEY and CDR2 SVGAGI come from the germline V gene. The CDR3 is 12 amino acids. CDR3 amino acids: CASRGAGETQYF. The CDR3 DNA reads as TGTGCCAGCAGGGGCGCGGGAGAGACCCAGTACTTC.

Turning to this clone: Distinct nucleotide sequences in the sample also encode this CDR3. The gene calls are TRBV6-5 and TRBJ1-5; D not certain. V gave up 0 bases and J gave up 3 bases, with 3 bases separating them. Germline V CDR1 and CDR2: MNHEY, SVGAGI. There are 13 residues in the CDR3. Here the CDR3 reads CASSYSPNQPQHF. The CDR3 nucleotides are TGTGCCAGCAGTTACTCCCCCAATCAGCCCCAGCATTTT.

This clone was seen just once. This chain links TRBV19 with TRBJ2-3; the match to TRBD2 covers 13 bases. Germline CDR1 is LNHDA and CDR2 is SQIVND (reference sequence). The CDR3 is 16 residues long. Trimming removed 6 bases from V and 3 bases from J; junction bases left unmatched: 6. This CDR3 is CASRRTSGGRTDTQYF. In DNA form, the CDR3 reads TGTGCCAGTAGACGGACTAGCGGGGGAAGGACAGATACGCAGTATTTT.

This clone has only one observation. The chain employs TRBV19 and TRBJ2-4, with D unresolved. V was pared by 7 bases and J by 11 bases, with 12 bases between. Germline V lookup: CDR1 LNHDA, CDR2 SQIVND (reference sequence). The CDR3 consists of 11 residues. The CDR3 bases are TGTGCCAGTACCGAGACGGGCCTTCAGTACTTC. This codes for CASTETGLQYF.

This rearrangement joins TRBV12-5 to TRBJ2-3; 7 nucleotides agree with TRBD2. Trimming cost V 4 bases and J 1 base; bases outside gene matches: 5. CDR3 length: 15 amino acids. The germline gives CDR1 LGHNT, CDR2 FRNRAP. CDR3 region: CASGSGLVGTDTQYF. The CDR3 DNA reads TGTGCTAGTGGTTCCGGACTAGTTGGCACAGATACGCAGTATTTT.

There are a few counts of this clone. J is TRBJ1-2 and V is TRBV5-6, with no clear D. This CDR3 has 15 amino acids. CDR1 SGHDT and CDR2 YYEEEE come from the germline V gene. Trimming cost V 0 bases and J 1 base, with 10 bases left between them. CDR3 region: CASSLGSSGNYGYTF. The CDR3 region has the DNA TGTGCCAGCAGCTTGGGCTCGAGCGGTAACTATGGCTACACCTTC. Full variable domain (remainder filled in from reference TRBV5-6 and TRBJ1-2): DAGVTQSPTHLIKTRGQQVTLRCSPKSGHDTVSWYQQALGQGPQFIFQYYEEEERQRGNFPDRFSGHQFPNYSSELNVNALLLGDSALYLCASSLGSSGNYGYTFGSGTRLTVV.

The chain has TRBV19 and TRBJ1-2, with D tentatively TRBD1 (6 bases). Germline V lookup: CDR1 LNHDA, CDR2 SQIVND (reference sequence). V lost 4 bases and J lost 8, with 29 bases in between. This CDR3 is built from 18 residues. Here the CDR3 reads CASSRGFTGLSSVGGYTF. Here the CDR3 DNA reads TGTGCCAGTAGTAGGGGTTTCACAGGGCTTTCTTCCGTAGGCGGCTACACCTTC.

The chain has TRBV30 and TRBJ1-4, with a possible D match to TRBD1 (6 bases). V lost 4 bases to trimming and J lost 8 bases, with 17 bases between them. Germline CDR1 is GTSNPN and CDR2 is SVGIG (reference sequence). The CDR3 is made up of 14 amino acids. CDR3 amino acids: CAWNQGSPREKLFF. CDR3 bases: TGTGCCTGGAATCAGGGGAGTCCTAGAGAAAAACTGTTTTTT.

V gene TRBV15 combines with J gene TRBJ2-7, with a possible D match to TRBD1 (5 bases). The CDR3 runs to 13 residues. Germline V gene data show CDR1 as LNHNV and CDR2 as YYDKDF (reference sequence). Trimming removed 3 bases from V and 4 bases from J, with 10 bases in between. CDR3 amino acids: CATSRQTEYEQYF. CDR3 nucleotides: TGTGCCACCAGCAGGCAGACAGAGTACGAGCAGTACTTC. The whole variable domain, filled in from reference TRBV15 and TRBJ2-7, reads DAMVIQNPRYQVTQFGKPVTLSCSQTLNHNVMYWYQQKSSQAPKLLFHYYDKDFNNEADTPDNFQSRRPNTSFCFLDIRSPGLGDTAMYLCATSRQTEYEQYFGPGTRLTVT.

This clone has just one count. The rearrangement links TRBV30 to TRBJ2-1; 9 bases match TRBD2. This CDR3 has 15 residues. The V gene end was trimmed by 0 bases and the J gene end by 8 bases; junction bases not matched to a gene: 8. The germline CDR1 and CDR2 sequences are GTSNPN and SVGIG (reference sequence). This CDR3 reads CAWSVLSGGLDEQFF. Here the CDR3 DNA reads TGTGCCTGGAGTGTACTGAGCGGGGGGCTCGATGAGCAGTTCTTC.

This clone was observed a few times. The chain links TRBV9 to TRBJ1-2; 8 nucleotides match TRBD1. CDR3 length: 16 amino acids. Germline loops: CDR1 SGDLS, CDR2 YYNGEE. After removal of 8 bases from V and 3 bases from J, the junction contained 15 bases not matched to a gene. The CDR3 sequence is CASSQGANTNYYGYTF. The CDR3 region has the DNA TGTGCCAGTAGCCAGGGGGCGAATACGAACTACTATGGCTACACCTTC.

The V and J genes are TRBV27 and TRBJ1-6; 7 nucleotides align to TRBD1. The trim removed 5 bases at V and 8 bases at J, leaving 9 bases unmatched. Germline lookup yields CDR1 MNHEY and CDR2 SMNVEV (reference sequence). The CDR3 runs 15 residues. CDR3 DNA sequence: TGTGCCAGCAGTCGACTCGGACAGGAGGATTCACCCCTCCACTTT. It codes for CASSRLGQEDSPLHF.

This chain links TRBV15 with TRBJ2-3, with 9 bases that match TRBD1. CDR1 and CDR2 from the germline V gene are LNHNV and YYDKDF (reference sequence). J was trimmed by 7 bases and V by 3 bases; bases with no gene match: 11. The CDR3 length is 16 residues. CDR3 nucleotides: TGTGCCACCAGCAGGCCCGGGACAGGGAGTGAGTATACGCAGTATTTT. Encoded protein: CATSRPGTGSEYTQYF.

The gene calls are TRBV19 and TRBJ1-1, with 7 positions matching TRBD1. Germline CDR1 and CDR2: LNHDA and SQIVND (reference sequence). The CDR3 extends over 13 amino acids. Germline trimming cut 9 bases from V and 5 bases from J; bases unmatched to any gene: 9. The DNA for the CDR3 is TGTGCCAGCAAAGACAGGGAATGGACTGAAGCTTTCTTT. Its protein product is CASKDREWTEAFF.

The chain recombines TRBV25-1 with TRBJ1-2, with a possible D match to TRBD1 (5 bases). Trimming removed 2 bases from V and 8 bases from J, with 12 bases in between. This CDR3 has 13 amino acids. Per germline, CDR1 MGHDK and CDR2 SYGVNS. The CDR3: CASSEHGALGYTF. The DNA for the CDR3 is TGTGCCAGCAGTGAACACGGGGCTCTGGGCTACACCTTC.

This chain connects TRBV7-3 to TRBJ2-1; D not certain. This CDR3 region has 14 residues. Deletions cut 2 bases from V and 7 bases from J, with 12 bases between. The germline V gene has CDR1 SGHTA and CDR2 FQGTGA. The CDR3 region has the DNA TGTGCCAGCAGCTTAGACGCCCTCAGGAATGAGCAGTTCTTC. Amino acids: CASSLDALRNEQFF.

The genes are TRBV19 and TRBJ1-2; the D gene is possibly TRBD1 (5 bases). CDR3 size: 13 residues. Trimming stripped 3 bases from V and 7 bases from J, with 12 bases between. From germline, CDR1 is LNHDA and CDR2 SQIVND (reference sequence). The CDR3 nucleotides read TGTGCCAGTAGTATTAGGGGTACAGTTGGCTACACCTTC. It codes for CASSIRGTVGYTF. The full variable domain, in which reference TRBV19 and TRBJ1-2 provide the parts outside the CDR3, is DGGITQSPKYLFRKEGQNVTLSCEQNLNHDAMYWYRQDPGQGLRLIYYSQIVNDFQKGDIAEGYSVSREKKESFPLTVTSAQKNPTAFYLCASSIRGTVGYTFGSGTRLTVV.